This T cell receptor (beta chain) was retrieved from a study of blood T cell repertoires in COVID-19. In the original workflow: Amplified reference gene primers provided the basis for estimating nucleated cell counts. Produced via immunoSEQ multiplex PCR; TCRdb's table is partial and in-frame only. The D gene and trimming were derived from the DNA, and the V and J assignments and clone size from that table. This sample has fewer than 500,000 clones, with around 87% found just once. The CDR3 is made up of 12 amino acids. Trimming removed 4 bases at V and 5 bases at J, with 9 bases between. Germline-derived CDR1 and CDR2 are SGDLS and YYNGEE.

The specimen was PBMCs or T cells enriched from blood (not recorded which). The TCR comes from a man in his thirties or forties who had recovered from COVID-19. The chain combines TRBV9 with TRBJ1-2; D ambiguous. This CDR3 reads CASSPPQYGYTF. As DNA, the CDR3 is TGTGCCAGCAGCCCCCCACAATATGGCTACACCTTC.